This is a list of T cell receptor beta chains from one sample in a study of blood T cell repertoires in COVID-19. The data were produced by immunoSEQ multiplex PCR, yet TCRdb's version contains in-frame clones alone and is incomplete. The sample has a few hundred thousand clones; approximately 89% are singletons. Sample: PBMCs or T cells enriched from blood (not recorded which). The receptors come from a woman in her thirties or forties who had been exposed to COVID-19. The CDR3 runs from the conserved cysteine through the conserved F or W. D genes are given only for firm matches. Only part of the rows carry a size: once, few, many, or a class if the clone is expanded.

j_call: TRBJ2-4
clone_size: once
d_call: TRBD1
v_call: TRBV7-6
cdr3_aa: CASSSGQGEAKNIQYF
cdr3_nt: TGTGCCAGCAGCTCCGGACAGGGTGAGGCCAAAAACATTCAGTACTTC

j_call: TRBJ2-3
clone_size: NA
d_call: TRBD2
v_call: TRBV12-3/TRBV12-4
cdr3_aa: CASSNQAGASQYF
cdr3_nt: TGTGCCAGCAGTAACCAAGCGGGGGCCTCGCAGTATTTT

j_call: TRBJ2-1
clone_size: once
d_call: NA
v_call: TRBV7-8
cdr3_aa: CASSLAGVSYNEQFF
cdr3_nt: TGTGCCAGCAGCTTAGCAGGGGTATCCTACAATGAGCAGTTCTTC

j_call: TRBJ1-5
clone_size: NA
d_call: TRBD1
v_call: TRBV5-6
cdr3_aa: CASSFGTGVTQPQHF
cdr3_nt: TGTGCCAGCAGCTTTGGGACAGGGGTAACTCAGCCCCAGCATTTT

j_call: TRBJ1-2
clone_size: NA
d_call: NA
v_call: TRBV30
cdr3_aa: CAWSEGWGVGGYTF
cdr3_nt: TGTGCCTGGAGTGAAGGGTGGGGAGTCGGGGGCTACACCTTC

j_call: TRBJ1-6
clone_size: NA
d_call: TRBD1
v_call: TRBV15
cdr3_aa: CATSRSRDRVLTLHF
cdr3_nt: TGTGCCACCAGCAGATCCCGGGACAGGGTTCTCACCCTCCACTTT

j_call: TRBJ2-5
clone_size: NA
d_call: NA
v_call: TRBV21-1
cdr3_aa: CASSKVGQGGQETQYF
cdr3_nt: TGTGCCAGCAGCAAAGTTGGACAGGGGGGCCAAGAGACCCAGTACTTC

j_call: TRBJ2-4
clone_size: NA
d_call: NA
v_call: TRBV7-9
cdr3_aa: CASSAPNRDTPSGYF
cdr3_nt: TGTGCCAGCAGCGCCCCAAACCGGGACACCCCCAGTGGGTACTTC

j_call: TRBJ1-1
clone_size: NA
d_call: NA
v_call: TRBV11-3
cdr3_aa: CASSLDRGNTEAFF
cdr3_nt: TGTGCCAGCAGCTTAGATCGAGGGAACACTGAAGCTTTCTTT

j_call: TRBJ2-3
clone_size: NA
d_call: NA
v_call: TRBV7-2
cdr3_aa: CASSLGLHRGGDTQYF
cdr3_nt: TGTGCCAGCAGCTTAGGACTCCACCGGGGTGGTGATACGCAGTATTTT

j_call: TRBJ1-1
clone_size: NA
d_call: NA
v_call: TRBV6-1
cdr3_aa: CASSERWSNTEAFF
cdr3_nt: TGTGCCAGCAGTGAAAGATGGAGTAACACTGAAGCTTTCTTT

j_call: TRBJ2-1
clone_size: NA
d_call: TRBD2
v_call: TRBV5-4
cdr3_aa: CASSSPTSGRGNEQFF
cdr3_nt: TGTGCCAGCAGCTCCCCCACTAGCGGGAGAGGAAATGAGCAGTTCTTC

j_call: TRBJ2-1
clone_size: NA
d_call: NA
v_call: TRBV11-3
cdr3_aa: CASSFGGRGNNEQFF
cdr3_nt: TGTGCCAGCAGCTTTGGGGGGAGAGGAAACAATGAGCAGTTCTTC

j_call: TRBJ1-1
clone_size: NA
d_call: NA
v_call: TRBV7-6
cdr3_aa: CASSPLGVEAFF
cdr3_nt: TGTGCCAGCAGCCCCTTAGGGGTTGAAGCTTTCTTT

j_call: TRBJ1-6
clone_size: NA
d_call: TRBD1
v_call: TRBV6-5
cdr3_aa: CASSYSTGDYNSPLHF
cdr3_nt: TGTGCCAGCAGTTACTCGACAGGGGACTATAATTCACCCCTCCACTTT

j_call: TRBJ2-1
clone_size: NA
d_call: TRBD2
v_call: TRBV5-1
cdr3_aa: CASGGTSDSSYNEQFF
cdr3_nt: TGTGCCAGCGGAGGGACTAGCGACAGCTCCTACAATGAGCAGTTCTTC

j_call: TRBJ1-1
clone_size: NA
d_call: TRBD1
v_call: TRBV11-3
cdr3_aa: CASSTRTGERTEAFF
cdr3_nt: TGTGCCAGCAGCACCCGGACAGGGGAAAGGACTGAAGCTTTCTTT

j_call: TRBJ1-5
clone_size: NA
d_call: NA
v_call: TRBV5-8
cdr3_aa: CASSLVGASQPQHF
cdr3_nt: TGTGCCAGCAGCTTGGTGGGGGCGAGTCAGCCCCAGCATTTT

j_call: TRBJ1-5
clone_size: NA
d_call: TRBD1
v_call: TRBV6-2/TRBV6-3
cdr3_aa: CASSYRGDRGYAQPQHF
cdr3_nt: TGTGCCAGCAGTTATCGGGGGGACAGGGGGTACGCTCAGCCCCAGCATTTT

j_call: TRBJ2-2
clone_size: NA
d_call: TRBD2
v_call: TRBV28
cdr3_aa: CASSGGGANTGELFF
cdr3_nt: TGTGCCAGCAGCGGCGGGGGGGCGAACACCGGGGAGCTGTTTTTT

j_call: TRBJ2-1
clone_size: once
d_call: TRBD2
v_call: TRBV28
cdr3_aa: CASSLRGVDEQFF
cdr3_nt: TGTGCCAGCAGTTTGCGGGGGGTCGATGAGCAGTTCTTC

j_call: TRBJ1-2
clone_size: NA
d_call: NA
v_call: TRBV6-5
cdr3_aa: CASISPMDSRGYTF
cdr3_nt: TGTGCCAGCATTTCACCGATGGACAGCCGGGGCTACACCTTC

j_call: TRBJ2-3
clone_size: NA
d_call: NA
v_call: TRBV19
cdr3_aa: CASRRDSTDTQYF
cdr3_nt: TGTGCCAGTAGGAGGGACTCCACAGATACGCAGTATTTT

j_call: TRBJ1-4
clone_size: NA
d_call: TRBD1
v_call: TRBV5-6
cdr3_aa: CASSFGTGGATNEKLFF
cdr3_nt: TGTGCCAGCAGCTTCGGGACAGGGGGTGCAACTAATGAAAAACTGTTTTTT

j_call: TRBJ1-1
clone_size: NA
d_call: NA
v_call: TRBV9
cdr3_aa: CASSDRAGDTEAFF
cdr3_nt: TGTGCCAGCAGCGACAGGGCAGGGGATACTGAAGCTTTCTTT

j_call: TRBJ2-3
clone_size: once
d_call: NA
v_call: TRBV5-5
cdr3_aa: CASSLVQGPPDTQYF
cdr3_nt: TGTGCCAGCAGCTTGGTGCAGGGTCCCCCAGATACGCAGTATTTT

j_call: TRBJ1-5
clone_size: NA
d_call: TRBD1
v_call: TRBV27
cdr3_aa: CGTGDNQPQHF
cdr3_nt: TGTGGGACAGGGGACAATCAGCCCCAGCATTTT

j_call: TRBJ1-6
clone_size: NA
d_call: NA
v_call: TRBV11-1
cdr3_aa: CASSTRPLLSLHF
cdr3_nt: TGTGCCAGCAGCACCCGACCCCTACTATCCCTCCACTTT

j_call: TRBJ1-4
clone_size: NA
d_call: TRBD1
v_call: TRBV28
cdr3_aa: CASNLSGQPNEKLFF
cdr3_nt: TGTGCCAGCAACCTATCGGGACAGCCTAATGAAAAACTGTTTTTT

j_call: TRBJ2-4
clone_size: NA
d_call: NA
v_call: TRBV6-2/TRBV6-3
cdr3_aa: CASSYPSEGLETKNIQYF
cdr3_nt: TGTGCCAGCAGTTACCCCTCGGAGGGATTGGAAACCAAAAACATTCAGTACTTC

j_call: TRBJ1-6
clone_size: NA
d_call: NA
v_call: TRBV5-1
cdr3_aa: CASSLDGGWNSPLHF
cdr3_nt: TGCGCCAGCAGCTTGGATGGGGGGTGGAATTCACCCCTCCACTTT

j_call: TRBJ2-3
clone_size: few
d_call: NA
v_call: TRBV5-1
cdr3_aa: CASNQQQGSTDTQYF
cdr3_nt: TGCGCCAGCAACCAACAACAGGGAAGCACAGATACGCAGTATTTT

j_call: TRBJ2-1
clone_size: NA
d_call: TRBD2
v_call: TRBV19
cdr3_aa: CASSPGRAYNEQFF
cdr3_nt: TGTGCCAGTAGTCCAGGGAGGGCCTACAATGAGCAGTTCTTC

j_call: TRBJ1-1
clone_size: NA
d_call: NA
v_call: TRBV10-3
cdr3_aa: CAISSEKGGKAFF
cdr3_nt: TGTGCCATCAGCTCTGAGAAGGGGGGGAAAGCTTTCTTT

j_call: TRBJ1-4
clone_size: once
d_call: NA
v_call: TRBV4-3
cdr3_aa: CASSQDKSVSGLTNEKLFF
cdr3_nt: TGCGCCAGCAGCCAAGATAAATCGGTTTCGGGACTTACTAATGAAAAACTGTTTTTT

j_call: TRBJ2-5
clone_size: NA
d_call: TRBD2
v_call: TRBV4-1
cdr3_aa: CASSQVGLAGRVAQETQYF
cdr3_nt: TGCGCCAGCAGCCAAGTCGGACTAGCGGGGAGGGTGGCCCAAGAGACCCAGTACTTC

j_call: TRBJ2-1
clone_size: NA
d_call: TRBD2
v_call: TRBV6-5
cdr3_aa: CASNWGGSYNEQFF
cdr3_nt: TGTGCCAGCAATTGGGGGGGCTCCTACAATGAGCAGTTCTTC

j_call: TRBJ1-6
clone_size: NA
d_call: TRBD1
v_call: TRBV5-6
cdr3_aa: CASTTGPSPLHF
cdr3_nt: TGTGCCAGCACGACAGGGCCCTCACCCCTCCACTTT

j_call: TRBJ1-6
clone_size: NA
d_call: TRBD1
v_call: TRBV28
cdr3_aa: CASSLTGASSPLHF
cdr3_nt: TGTGCCAGCAGCTTGACAGGGGCAAGTTCACCCCTCCACTTT

j_call: TRBJ2-1
clone_size: NA
d_call: NA
v_call: TRBV27
cdr3_aa: CASTPGSPSYNEQFF
cdr3_nt: TGTGCCAGCACCCCGGGGTCCCCGTCCTACAATGAGCAGTTCTTC

j_call: TRBJ1-2
clone_size: NA
d_call: NA
v_call: TRBV6-5
cdr3_aa: CASSYTTEINYGYTF
cdr3_nt: TGTGCCAGCAGTTATACGACAGAGATCAACTATGGCTACACCTTC

j_call: TRBJ2-5
clone_size: NA
d_call: NA
v_call: TRBV3-1/TRBV3-2
cdr3_aa: CASSHEWLTRETQYF
cdr3_nt: TGTGCCAGCAGCCACGAGTGGTTAACCAGGGAGACCCAGTACTTC

j_call: TRBJ1-2
clone_size: NA
d_call: NA
v_call: TRBV11-2
cdr3_aa: CASSFTGTVYGYTF
cdr3_nt: TGTGCCAGCAGCTTCACAGGCACTGTCTATGGCTACACCTTC

j_call: TRBJ2-7
clone_size: few
d_call: TRBD2
v_call: TRBV25-1
cdr3_aa: CASLAGGGDEQYF
cdr3_nt: TGTGCCAGTCTAGCGGGGGGAGGAGACGAGCAGTACTTC

j_call: TRBJ1-1
clone_size: NA
d_call: TRBD1
v_call: TRBV5-1
cdr3_aa: CASSSGQMNTEAFF
cdr3_nt: TGTGCCAGCAGCTCGGGACAGATGAACACTGAAGCTTTCTTT

j_call: TRBJ1-2
clone_size: NA
d_call: TRBD1
v_call: TRBV25-1
cdr3_aa: CASSEYGQGAFGYTF
cdr3_nt: TGTGCCAGCAGTGAATATGGGCAGGGGGCATTTGGCTACACCTTC

j_call: TRBJ2-3
clone_size: once
d_call: NA
v_call: TRBV6-4
cdr3_aa: CASSGQPRTDTQYF
cdr3_nt: TGTGCCAGCAGCGGACAGCCCCGCACAGATACGCAGTATTTT

j_call: TRBJ1-3
clone_size: few
d_call: NA
v_call: TRBV5-1
cdr3_aa: CASSTAGTTMRGNTIYF
cdr3_nt: TGTGCCAGCAGCACAGCCGGGACAACCATGCGTGGAAACACCATATATTTT

j_call: TRBJ1-6
clone_size: NA
d_call: NA
v_call: TRBV3-1/TRBV3-2
cdr3_aa: CASSHGGSDCTGPLILNSPLHF
cdr3_nt: TGTGCCAGCAGCCACGGCGGTTCTGACTGTACAGGACCTCTAATTTTAAATTCACCCCTCCACTTT

j_call: TRBJ2-1
clone_size: once
d_call: TRBD2
v_call: TRBV19
cdr3_aa: CASSIALAVENEQFF
cdr3_nt: TGTGCCAGTAGTATAGCACTAGCGGTCGAGAATGAGCAGTTCTTC

j_call: TRBJ1-2
clone_size: NA
d_call: TRBD1
v_call: TRBV7-9
cdr3_aa: CASSLVGLQGTNYGYTF
cdr3_nt: TGTGCCAGCAGCTTAGTGGGCCTACAGGGGACCAACTATGGCTACACCTTC

j_call: TRBJ2-1
clone_size: NA
d_call: TRBD2
v_call: TRBV7-9
cdr3_aa: CASSLGPAGETIYNEQFF
cdr3_nt: TGTGCCAGCAGCTTAGGCCCGGCGGGGGAGACGATCTACAATGAGCAGTTCTTC

j_call: TRBJ1-1
clone_size: NA
d_call: TRBD1
v_call: TRBV7-3
cdr3_aa: CASSDRGISTEAFF
cdr3_nt: TGTGCCAGCAGCGACAGGGGTATTAGCACTGAAGCTTTCTTT

j_call: TRBJ2-4
clone_size: NA
d_call: NA
v_call: TRBV6-5
cdr3_aa: CASSFRQGGKNIQYF
cdr3_nt: TGTGCCAGCAGTTTTAGGCAGGGTGGCAAAAACATTCAGTACTTC

j_call: TRBJ1-2
clone_size: NA
d_call: NA
v_call: TRBV18
cdr3_aa: CASSPRDIKRGYGYTF
cdr3_nt: TGTGCCAGCTCACCACGGGACATCAAACGGGGCTATGGCTACACCTTC

j_call: TRBJ2-3
clone_size: few
d_call: NA
v_call: TRBV7-2
cdr3_aa: CASSSYGDTQYF
cdr3_nt: TGTGCCAGCAGCTCTTACGGAGATACGCAGTATTTT

j_call: TRBJ1-1
clone_size: once
d_call: NA
v_call: TRBV6-5
cdr3_aa: CASTLTGRTEAFF
cdr3_nt: TGTGCCAGCACCCTAACAGGAAGGACTGAAGCTTTCTTT

j_call: TRBJ1-2
clone_size: NA
d_call: NA
v_call: TRBV19
cdr3_aa: CASTPGYGYTF
cdr3_nt: TGTGCCAGTACCCCCGGTTATGGCTACACCTTC

j_call: TRBJ2-3
clone_size: NA
d_call: NA
v_call: TRBV5-6
cdr3_aa: CASSFTSSIGDTQYF
cdr3_nt: TGTGCCAGCAGCTTTACAAGTAGCATTGGGGATACGCAGTATTTT